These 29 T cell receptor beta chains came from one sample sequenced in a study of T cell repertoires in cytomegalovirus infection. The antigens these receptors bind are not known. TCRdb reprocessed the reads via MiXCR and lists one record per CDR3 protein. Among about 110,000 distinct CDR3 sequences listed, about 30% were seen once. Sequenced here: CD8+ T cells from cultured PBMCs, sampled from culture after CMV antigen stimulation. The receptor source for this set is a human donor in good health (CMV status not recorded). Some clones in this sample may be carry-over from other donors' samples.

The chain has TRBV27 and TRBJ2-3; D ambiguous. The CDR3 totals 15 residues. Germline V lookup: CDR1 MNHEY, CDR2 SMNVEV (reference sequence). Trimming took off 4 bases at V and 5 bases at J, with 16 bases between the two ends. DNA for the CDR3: TGTGCCAGCAGTTCTTCTACGCTAGTTAGAGATACGCAGTATTTT. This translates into CASSSSTLVRDTQYF.

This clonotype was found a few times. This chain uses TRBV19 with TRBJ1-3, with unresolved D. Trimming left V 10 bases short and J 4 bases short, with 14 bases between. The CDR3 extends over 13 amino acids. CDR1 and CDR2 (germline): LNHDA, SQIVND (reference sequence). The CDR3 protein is CATAERSGNTIYF. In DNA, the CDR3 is TGTGCCACCGCGGAACGGTCCGGAAACACCATATATTTT.

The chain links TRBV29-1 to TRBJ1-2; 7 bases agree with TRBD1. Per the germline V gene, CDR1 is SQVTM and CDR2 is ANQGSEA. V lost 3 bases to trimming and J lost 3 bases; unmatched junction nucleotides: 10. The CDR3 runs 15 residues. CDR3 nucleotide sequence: TGCAGCGTTGATAGGGACAGTGGGGACTACTATGGCTACACCTTC. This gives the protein CSVDRDSGDYYGYTF.

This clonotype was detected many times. Here the CDR3 reads CASSSTGASTDTQYF. The CDR3 bases are TGTGCCAGCAGTTCGACAGGGGCGTCCACAGATACGCAGTATTTT. The chain combines TRBV12-3 or TRBV12-4 with TRBJ2-3, with 8 bases matching TRBD1. Germline trimming cut 4 bases from V and 2 bases from J; bases unmatched to any gene: 5. The CDR3 is 15 residues long.

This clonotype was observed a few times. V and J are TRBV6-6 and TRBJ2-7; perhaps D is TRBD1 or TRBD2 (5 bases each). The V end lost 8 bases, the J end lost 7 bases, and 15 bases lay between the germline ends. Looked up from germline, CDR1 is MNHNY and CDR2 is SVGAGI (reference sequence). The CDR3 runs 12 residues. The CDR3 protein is CASLGPTGEQYF. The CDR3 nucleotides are TGTGCCAGCCTGGGACCGACGGGGGAGCAGTACTTC.

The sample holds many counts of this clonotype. CDR3: CASSSHATELNTGELFF. As DNA, the CDR3 is TGTGCCAGCAGCTCCCATGCGACAGAATTGAACACCGGGGAGCTGTTTTTT. The rearrangement links TRBV7-8 to TRBJ2-2, with D perhaps TRBD1 (5 bases). V was trimmed by 4 bases and J by 1 base, leaving 16 bases between them. This CDR3 has 17 residues. Germline CDR1 is SGHVS and CDR2 is FQNEAQ.

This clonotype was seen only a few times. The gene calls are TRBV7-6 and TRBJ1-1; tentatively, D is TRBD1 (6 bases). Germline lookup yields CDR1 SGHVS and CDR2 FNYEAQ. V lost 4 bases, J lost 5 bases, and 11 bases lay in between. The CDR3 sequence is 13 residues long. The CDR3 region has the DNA TGTGCCAGCAGCTCAGGGGCCGTTACTGAAGCTTTCTTT. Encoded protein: CASSSGAVTEAFF.

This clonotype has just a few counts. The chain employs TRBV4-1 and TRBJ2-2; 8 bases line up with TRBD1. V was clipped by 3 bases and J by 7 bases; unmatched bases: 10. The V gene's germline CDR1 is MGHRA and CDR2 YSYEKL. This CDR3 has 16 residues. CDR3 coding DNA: TGCGCCAGCAGCCAGTCCAATTACAGGGGGATCGGGGAGCTGTTTTTT. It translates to CASSQSNYRGIGELFF.

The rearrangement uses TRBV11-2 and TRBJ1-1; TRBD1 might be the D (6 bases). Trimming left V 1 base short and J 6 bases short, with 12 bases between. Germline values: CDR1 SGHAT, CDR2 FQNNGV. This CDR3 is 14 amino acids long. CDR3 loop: CASSLVGTGPEAFF. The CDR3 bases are TGTGCCAGCAGCTTAGTGGGCACAGGGCCTGAAGCTTTCTTT.

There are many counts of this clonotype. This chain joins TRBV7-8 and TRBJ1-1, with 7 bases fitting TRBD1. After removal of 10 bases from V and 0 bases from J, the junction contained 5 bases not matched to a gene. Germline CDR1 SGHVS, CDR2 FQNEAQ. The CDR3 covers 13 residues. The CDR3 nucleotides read TGTGCCATCAGACAGGGTATGAACACTGAAGCTTTCTTT. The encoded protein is CAIRQGMNTEAFF.

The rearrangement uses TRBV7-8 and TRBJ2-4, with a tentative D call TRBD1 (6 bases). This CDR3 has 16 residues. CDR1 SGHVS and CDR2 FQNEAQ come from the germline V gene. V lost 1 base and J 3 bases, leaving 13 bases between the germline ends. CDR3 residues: CASSLVVRGDKNIQYF. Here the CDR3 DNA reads TGTGCCAGCAGCTTAGTGGTCAGGGGTGACAAAAACATTCAGTACTTC.

The CDR3 region is CASSLDFPGLNTEAFF. The CDR3 DNA sequence: TGTGCCAGCAGCTTAGACTTCCCGGGGTTGAACACTGAAGCTTTCTTT. V gene TRBV5-4 combines with J gene TRBJ1-1, with D unclear. This CDR3 contains 16 residues. Germline-derived CDR1 and CDR2 are SGHNT and YYREEE (reference sequence). V lost 2 bases to trimming and J lost 0 bases, with 14 bases between them.

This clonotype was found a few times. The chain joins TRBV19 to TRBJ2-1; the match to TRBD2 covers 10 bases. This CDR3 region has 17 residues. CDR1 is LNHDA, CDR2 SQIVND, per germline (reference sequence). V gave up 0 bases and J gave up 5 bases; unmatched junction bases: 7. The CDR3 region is CASSIDWGLAGDNEQFF. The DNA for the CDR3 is TGTGCCAGTAGTATAGATTGGGGGCTAGCGGGGGACAATGAGCAGTTCTTC.

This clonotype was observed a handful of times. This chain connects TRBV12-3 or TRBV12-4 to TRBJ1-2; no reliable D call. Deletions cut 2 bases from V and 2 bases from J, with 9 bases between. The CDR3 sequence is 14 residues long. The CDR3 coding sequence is TGTGCCAGCAGTTTATCCCCCGGCAACTATGGCTACACCTTC. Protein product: CASSLSPGNYGYTF.

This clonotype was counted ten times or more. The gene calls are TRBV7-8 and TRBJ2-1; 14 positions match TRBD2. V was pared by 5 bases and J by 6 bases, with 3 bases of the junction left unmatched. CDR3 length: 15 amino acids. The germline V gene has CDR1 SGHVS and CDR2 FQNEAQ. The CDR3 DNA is TGTGCCAGCAGCGACGGACTAGCGGGGGGCAATGAGCAGTTCTTC. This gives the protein CASSDGLAGGNEQFF.

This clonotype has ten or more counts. The CDR3 reads CASSLVGTEETQYF. Here the CDR3 DNA reads TGTGCCAGCAGCTTAGTGGGGACAGAAGAGACCCAGTACTTC. This chain links TRBV7-9 with TRBJ2-5; TRBD1 agrees at 7 bases. V was clipped by 1 base and J by 3 bases; unmatched bases: 2. The germline V gene has CDR1 SEHNR and CDR2 FQNEAQ (reference sequence). The CDR3 spans 14 residues.

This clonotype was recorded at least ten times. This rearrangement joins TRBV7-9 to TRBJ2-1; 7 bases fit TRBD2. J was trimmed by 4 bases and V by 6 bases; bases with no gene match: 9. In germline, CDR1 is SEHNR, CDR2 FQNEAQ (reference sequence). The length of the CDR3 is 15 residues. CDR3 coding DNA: TGTGCCAGCAGAAGTTCCGGGGGGTCTTACAATGAGCAGTTCTTC. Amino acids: CASRSSGGSYNEQFF.

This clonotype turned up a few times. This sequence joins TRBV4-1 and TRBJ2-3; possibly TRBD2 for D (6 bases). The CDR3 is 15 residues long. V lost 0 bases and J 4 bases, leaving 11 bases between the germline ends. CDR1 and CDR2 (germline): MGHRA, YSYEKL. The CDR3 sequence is CASSQEGRGSDTQYF. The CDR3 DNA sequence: TGCGCCAGCAGCCAAGAAGGGCGGGGCTCAGATACGCAGTATTTT.

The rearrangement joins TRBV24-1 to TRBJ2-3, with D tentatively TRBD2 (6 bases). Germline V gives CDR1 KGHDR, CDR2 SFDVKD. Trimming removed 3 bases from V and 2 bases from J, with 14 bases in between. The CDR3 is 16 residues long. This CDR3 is CATSDAGDSYTDTQYF. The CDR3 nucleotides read TGTGCCACCAGTGATGCTGGGGACTCTTACACAGATACGCAGTATTTT.

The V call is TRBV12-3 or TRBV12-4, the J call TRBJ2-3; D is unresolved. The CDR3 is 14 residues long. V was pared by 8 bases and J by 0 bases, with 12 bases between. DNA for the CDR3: TGTGCCAGCCCTAGGGCCAGAAGCACAGATACGCAGTATTTT. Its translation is CASPRARSTDTQYF.

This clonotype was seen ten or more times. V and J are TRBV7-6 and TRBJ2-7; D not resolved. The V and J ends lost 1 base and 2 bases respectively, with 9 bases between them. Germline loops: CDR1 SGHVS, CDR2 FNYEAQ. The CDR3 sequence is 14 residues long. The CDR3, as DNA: TGTGCCAGCAGCTTAGGGGGTAGCCCCTACGAGCAGTACTTC. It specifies CASSLGGSPYEQYF.

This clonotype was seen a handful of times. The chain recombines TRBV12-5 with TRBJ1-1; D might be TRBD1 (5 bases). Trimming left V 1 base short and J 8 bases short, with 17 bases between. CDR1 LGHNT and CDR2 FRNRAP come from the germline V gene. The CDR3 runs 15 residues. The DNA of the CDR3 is TGTGCTAGTGGTTTGGCCCGGGGACTGATAGTCGAAGCTTTCTTT. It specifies CASGLARGLIVEAFF.

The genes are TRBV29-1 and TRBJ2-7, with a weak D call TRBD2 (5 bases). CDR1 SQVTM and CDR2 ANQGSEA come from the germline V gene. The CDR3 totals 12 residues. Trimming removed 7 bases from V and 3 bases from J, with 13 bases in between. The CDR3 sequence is CSAIEEDYEQYF. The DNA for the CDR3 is TGCAGCGCTATAGAGGAGGACTACGAGCAGTACTTC.

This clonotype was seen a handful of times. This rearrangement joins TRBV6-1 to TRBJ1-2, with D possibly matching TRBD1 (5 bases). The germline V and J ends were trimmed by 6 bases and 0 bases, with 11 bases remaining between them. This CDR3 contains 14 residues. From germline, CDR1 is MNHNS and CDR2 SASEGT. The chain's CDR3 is CASSRDDPNYGYTF. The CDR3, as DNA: TGTGCCAGCAGCCGGGACGACCCTAACTATGGCTACACCTTC.

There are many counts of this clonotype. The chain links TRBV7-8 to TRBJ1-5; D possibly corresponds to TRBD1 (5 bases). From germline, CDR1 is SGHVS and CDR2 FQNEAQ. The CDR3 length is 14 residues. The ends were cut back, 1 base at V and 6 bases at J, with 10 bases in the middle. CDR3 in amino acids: CASSLGGGVQPQHF. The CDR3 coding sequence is TGTGCCAGCAGCTTAGGAGGAGGGGTTCAGCCCCAGCATTTT.

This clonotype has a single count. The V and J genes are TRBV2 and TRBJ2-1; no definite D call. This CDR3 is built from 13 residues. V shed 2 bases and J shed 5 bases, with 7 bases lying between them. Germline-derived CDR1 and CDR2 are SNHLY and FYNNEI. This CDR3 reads CASSEMTHNEQFF. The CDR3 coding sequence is TGTGCCAGCAGTGAAATGACCCACAATGAGCAGTTCTTC.

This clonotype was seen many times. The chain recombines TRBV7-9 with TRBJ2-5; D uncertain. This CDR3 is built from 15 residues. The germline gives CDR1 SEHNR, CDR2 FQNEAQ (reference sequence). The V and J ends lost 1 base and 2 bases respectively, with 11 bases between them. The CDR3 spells CASSLEVSPQETQYF. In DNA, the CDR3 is TGTGCCAGCAGCTTAGAGGTCTCTCCTCAAGAGACCCAGTACTTC.

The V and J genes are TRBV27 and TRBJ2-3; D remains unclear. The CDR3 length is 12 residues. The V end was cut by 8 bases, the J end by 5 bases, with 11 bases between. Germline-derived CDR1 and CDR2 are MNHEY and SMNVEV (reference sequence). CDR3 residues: CASGAGIDTQYF. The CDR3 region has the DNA TGTGCCAGCGGCGCTGGGATAGATACGCAGTATTTT.

DNA for the CDR3: TGTGCCAGCAGTTACGGACTAGTCACCGAACAAGAGACCCAGTACTTC. It yields the protein CASSYGLVTEQETQYF. V usage is TRBV6-2 or TRBV6-3 and J usage is TRBJ2-5; TRBD2 agrees at 7 bases. The trim removed 2 bases at V and 2 bases at J, leaving 8 bases unmatched. The CDR3 has 16 amino acids. Germline V gene data show CDR1 as MNHEY and CDR2 as SVGEGT.